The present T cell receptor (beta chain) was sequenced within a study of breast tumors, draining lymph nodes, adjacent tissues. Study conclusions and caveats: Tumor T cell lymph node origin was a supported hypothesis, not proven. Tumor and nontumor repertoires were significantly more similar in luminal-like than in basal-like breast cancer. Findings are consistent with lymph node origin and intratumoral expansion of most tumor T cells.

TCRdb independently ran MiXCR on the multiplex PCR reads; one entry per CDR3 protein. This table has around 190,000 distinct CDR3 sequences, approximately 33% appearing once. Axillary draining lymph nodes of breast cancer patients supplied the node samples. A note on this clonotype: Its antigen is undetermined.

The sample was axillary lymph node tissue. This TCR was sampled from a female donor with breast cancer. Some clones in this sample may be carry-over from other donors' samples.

The CDR3 sequence is CAPLGSISYEQYF. CDR3 nucleotides: TGTGCCCCCCTGGGCTCCATCTCCTACGAGCAGTACTTC. V usage is TRBV15 and J usage is TRBJ2-7; D unclear. V was clipped by 11 bases and J by 0 bases, with 14 bases between them. The CDR3 has 13 residues. Germline V gene data show CDR1 as LNHNV and CDR2 as YYDKDF (reference sequence).